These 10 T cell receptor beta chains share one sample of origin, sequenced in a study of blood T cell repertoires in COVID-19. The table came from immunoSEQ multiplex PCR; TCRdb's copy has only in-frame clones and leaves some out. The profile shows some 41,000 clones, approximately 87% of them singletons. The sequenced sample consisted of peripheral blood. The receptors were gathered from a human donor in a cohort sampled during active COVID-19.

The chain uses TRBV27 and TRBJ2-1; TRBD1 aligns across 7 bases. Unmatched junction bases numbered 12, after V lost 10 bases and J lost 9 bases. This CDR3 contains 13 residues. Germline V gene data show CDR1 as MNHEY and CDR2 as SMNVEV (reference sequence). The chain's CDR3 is CATQRQGRGEQFF. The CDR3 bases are TGTGCCACCCAACGACAGGGTAGGGGTGAGCAGTTCTTC.

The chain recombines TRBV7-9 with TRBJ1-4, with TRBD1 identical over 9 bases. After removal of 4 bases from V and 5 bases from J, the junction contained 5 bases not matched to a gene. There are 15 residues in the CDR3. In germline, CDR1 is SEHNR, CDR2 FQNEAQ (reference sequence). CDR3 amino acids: CASSSGTGPNEKLFF. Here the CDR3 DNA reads TGTGCCAGCAGCTCGGGGACAGGGCCAAATGAAAAACTGTTTTTT.

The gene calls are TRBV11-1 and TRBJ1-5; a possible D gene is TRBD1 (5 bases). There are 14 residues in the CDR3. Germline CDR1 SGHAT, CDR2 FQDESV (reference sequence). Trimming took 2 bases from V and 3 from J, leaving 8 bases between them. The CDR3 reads CASSLQGNNQPQHF. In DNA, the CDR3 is TGTGCCAGCAGCTTACAGGGAAACAATCAGCCCCAGCATTTT.

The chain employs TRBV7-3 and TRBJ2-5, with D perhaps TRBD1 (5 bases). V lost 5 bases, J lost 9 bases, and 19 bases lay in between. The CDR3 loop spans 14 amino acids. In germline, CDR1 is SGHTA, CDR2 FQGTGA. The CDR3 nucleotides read TGTGCCAGCAGCCCGGATGGGGCAAATGGAGCCCAGTACTTC. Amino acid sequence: CASSPDGANGAQYF.

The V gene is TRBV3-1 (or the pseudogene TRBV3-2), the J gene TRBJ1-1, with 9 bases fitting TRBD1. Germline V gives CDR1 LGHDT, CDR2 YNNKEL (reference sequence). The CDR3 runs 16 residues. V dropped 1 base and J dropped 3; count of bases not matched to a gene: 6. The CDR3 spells CASSQVWTGVDTEAFF. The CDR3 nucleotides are TGTGCCAGCAGCCAAGTATGGACAGGGGTTGACACTGAAGCTTTCTTT.

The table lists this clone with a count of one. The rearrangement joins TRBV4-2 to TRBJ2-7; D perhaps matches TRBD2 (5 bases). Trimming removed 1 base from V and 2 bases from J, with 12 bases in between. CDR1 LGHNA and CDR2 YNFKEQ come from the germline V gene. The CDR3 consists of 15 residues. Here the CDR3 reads CASSQGPGSPYEQYF. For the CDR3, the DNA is TGTGCCAGCAGCCAAGGGCCGGGGTCCCCCTACGAGCAGTACTTC.

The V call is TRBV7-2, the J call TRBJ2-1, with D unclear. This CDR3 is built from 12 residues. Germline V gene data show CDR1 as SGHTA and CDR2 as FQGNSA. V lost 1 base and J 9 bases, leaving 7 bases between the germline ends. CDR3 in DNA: TGTGCCAGCAGCTTAGACAGATCTGAGCAGTTCTTC. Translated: CASSLDRSEQFF.

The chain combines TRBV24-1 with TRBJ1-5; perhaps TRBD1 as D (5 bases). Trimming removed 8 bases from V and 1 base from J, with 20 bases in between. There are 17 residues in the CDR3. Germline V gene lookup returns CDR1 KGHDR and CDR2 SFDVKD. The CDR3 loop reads CATISSRGRESNQPQHF. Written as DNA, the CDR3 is TGTGCCACCATCTCATCCCGGGGGAGGGAGAGCAATCAGCCCCAGCATTTT.

The CDR3 DNA is TGTGCCAGCAGCCAAAGAGGGACTAGCGGCTACAATGAGCAGTTCTTC. Translation gives CASSQRGTSGYNEQFF. The chain links TRBV3-1 (or the pseudogene TRBV3-2) to TRBJ2-1; 11 bases map to TRBD2. CDR3 length: 16 residues. Germline trimming cut 2 bases from V and 3 bases from J; bases unmatched to any gene: 3. Looked up from germline, CDR1 is LGHDT and CDR2 is YNNKEL (reference sequence).

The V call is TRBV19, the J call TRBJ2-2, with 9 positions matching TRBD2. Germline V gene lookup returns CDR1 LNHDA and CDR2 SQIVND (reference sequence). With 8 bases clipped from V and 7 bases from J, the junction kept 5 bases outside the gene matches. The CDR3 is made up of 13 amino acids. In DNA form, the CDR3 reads TGTGCCAGTGCCCGCGGGGGGGTCGGGGAGCTGTTTTTT. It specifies CASARGGVGELFF.